Following are 22 T cell receptor beta chains from one sample sequenced in a study of memory CD4+ T cells and cytomegalovirus serostatus. The sort gate was single viable CD3+CD4+CD8-CD45RO+ cells for memory CD4+ T cells. Sequenced by immunoSEQ multiplex PCR; TCRdb stores in-frame clones only, minus some. This table has roughly 67,000 clones, more than 75% appearing once. Input material: memory CD4+ T cells from blood. Receptors were obtained from an adult in good health and CMV-seropositive.

This clone was detected once. The V and J genes are TRBV11-2 and TRBJ2-1, with a tentative D call TRBD2 (7 bases). The ends were cut back, 4 bases at V and 7 bases at J, with 20 bases in the middle. CDR1 and CDR2 from the germline V gene are SGHAT and FQNNGV. The CDR3 has 16 amino acids. The CDR3 protein is CASSYIRGGASNEQFF. The CDR3 DNA sequence: TGTGCCAGCAGCTATATAAGGGGGGGCGCTTCGAATGAGCAGTTCTTC.

CDR3 sequence reads: CASRRRIATNEKLFF. In DNA form, the CDR3 reads TGTGCCAGCAGACGGAGGATTGCAACTAATGAAAAACTGTTTTTT. The rearrangement uses TRBV2 and TRBJ1-4; D is undetermined. The V end lost 6 bases, the J end lost 0 bases, and 11 bases lay between the germline ends. The V gene's germline CDR1 is SNHLY and CDR2 FYNNEI. The CDR3 loop spans 15 amino acids.

The chain combines TRBV2 with TRBJ2-5, with TRBD1 identical over 7 bases. Germline lookup yields CDR1 SNHLY and CDR2 FYNNEI. Trimming at V came to 8 bases and at J to 3 bases, leaving 0 bases not matched to a gene. The CDR3 covers 11 residues. The CDR3 is CASDREETQYF. The CDR3 DNA is TGTGCCAGCGACAGGGAAGAGACCCAGTACTTC.

The chain employs TRBV6-5 and TRBJ1-2; D possibly corresponds to TRBD1 (5 bases). This CDR3 spans 14 amino acids. Germline CDR1 is MNHEY and CDR2 is SVGAGI. V lost 7 bases to trimming and J lost 4 bases, with 16 bases between them. The CDR3 DNA reads as TGTGCCAGCACGCCTTCGCGGGGGGGCTATGGCTACACCTTC. It translates to CASTPSRGGYGYTF.

This clone has just a few counts. The V call is TRBV6-1, the J call TRBJ1-2; TRBD1 agrees at 8 bases. This CDR3 is 15 amino acids long. In germline, CDR1 is MNHNS, CDR2 SASEGT. Trimming took 6 bases from V and 3 from J; bases not matched to a gene: 9. The CDR3 loop reads CASRPSQGEYYGYTF. Here the CDR3 DNA reads TGTGCCAGCAGGCCCTCACAGGGGGAGTACTATGGCTACACCTTC.

The rearrangement joins TRBV11-2 to TRBJ1-4; D perhaps matches TRBD1 (6 bases). With 5 bases removed from V and 6 bases from J, the gap between germline ends came to 13 bases. This CDR3 comprises 14 residues. Per germline, CDR1 SGHAT and CDR2 FQNNGV. CDR3 amino acids: CASSQGSVYEKLFF. The CDR3 coding sequence is TGTGCCAGCAGCCAGGGGTCAGTTTATGAAAAACTGTTTTTT. Variable domain in full (rest from reference TRBV11-2 and TRBJ1-4): EAGVAQSPRYKIIEKRQSVAFWCNPISGHATLYWYQQILGQGPKLLIQFQNNGVVDDSQLPKDRFSAERLKGVDSTLKIQPAKLEDSAVYLCASSQGSVYEKLFFGSGTQLSVL.

The chain recombines TRBV5-1 with TRBJ2-7, with D perhaps TRBD1 (7 bases). The CDR3 runs to 14 residues. The germline gives CDR1 SGHRS, CDR2 YFSETQ. V dropped 1 base and J dropped 2 bases, with 10 bases sitting between them. The CDR3 sequence is CASSLTRGAYEQYF. CDR3 bases: TGCGCCAGCAGCTTGACCAGGGGGGCCTACGAGCAGTACTTC.

The rearrangement links TRBV28 to TRBJ1-2; D is unclear. Trimming left V 6 bases short and J 3 bases short, with 20 bases between. This CDR3 is 16 amino acids long. Germline-derived CDR1 and CDR2 are MDHEN and SYDVKM. CDR3 DNA sequence: TGTGCCAGCAGAGCCCCCGGACGAACTTCGGACTATGGCTACACCTTC. Translation gives CASRAPGRTSDYGYTF.

This clone has only a few counts. V is TRBV6-5 and J is TRBJ1-1; D not certain. This CDR3 region has 13 residues. Trimming took 6 bases from V and 6 from J, leaving 14 bases between them. Germline values: CDR1 MNHEY, CDR2 SVGAGI. CDR3 amino acids: CASSSGFWAEAFF. The CDR3 DNA is TGTGCCAGCAGCTCAGGATTTTGGGCTGAAGCTTTCTTT.

This rearrangement joins TRBV28 to TRBJ1-2; D is perhaps TRBD1 (5 bases). Germline CDR1 is MDHEN and CDR2 is SYDVKM. Trimming shortened V by 3 bases and J by 0 bases, and 14 bases separated the two germline ends. The CDR3 runs 16 residues. The CDR3 protein is CASSFQGRYANYGYTF. In DNA, the CDR3 is TGTGCCAGCAGTTTTCAGGGTAGATACGCTAACTATGGCTACACCTTC.

The V call is TRBV7-2, the J call TRBJ2-2; 7 nucleotides agree with TRBD1. CDR1 SGHTA and CDR2 FQGNSA come from the germline V gene. This CDR3 contains 13 residues. Germline trimming cut 4 bases from V and 8 bases from J; bases unmatched to any gene: 4. The CDR3 DNA is TGTGCCAGCAGCTCGTACAGGGGAGGGGAGCTGTTTTTT. Its protein is CASSSYRGGELFF.

V is TRBV28 and J is TRBJ1-5, with D tentatively TRBD1 (5 bases). The CDR3 is made up of 15 amino acids. Germline V gives CDR1 MDHEN, CDR2 SYDVKM. V was cut by 4 bases and J by 7 bases, with 17 bases left in between. The CDR3 DNA is TGTGCCAGCAGTTCCGGGACCTCCAACAACCAGCCCCAGCATTTT. This encodes CASSSGTSNNQPQHF.

The V call is TRBV6-5, the J call TRBJ2-5; D is unresolved. The V gene's germline CDR1 is MNHEY and CDR2 SVGAGI. The CDR3 has 12 residues. V shed 4 bases and J shed 4 bases, with 7 bases lying between them. The chain's CDR3 is CASSCTVETQYF. The CDR3 DNA reads TGTGCCAGCAGTTGTACGGTAGAGACCCAGTACTTC.

V is TRBV5-1 and J is TRBJ1-1, with D perhaps TRBD1 (6 bases). CDR1 is SGHRS and CDR2 is YFSETQ in the germline V gene. V was clipped by 0 bases and J by 11 bases, with 11 bases between them. The CDR3 runs to 12 residues. This CDR3 is CASSLAGQSAFF. For the CDR3, the DNA is TGCGCCAGCAGCTTGGCGGGACAATCGGCTTTCTTT.

A single count supports this clone. The J gene is TRBJ1-2, the V gene TRBV5-5; TRBD1 agrees at 7 bases. CDR3 length: 13 residues. CDR1 is SGHKS and CDR2 is YYEKEE in the germline V gene (reference sequence). V shed 3 bases and J 8 bases; nucleotides not matched to a gene: 7. The CDR3 coding sequence is TGTGCCAGCAGCTCGAAGGGGGCGGGAGGCTACACCTTC. This codes for CASSSKGAGGYTF.

V is TRBV10-1 and J is TRBJ1-4; D unclear. V was pared by 5 bases and J by 0 bases, with 10 bases between. Germline loops: CDR1 WNHNN, CDR2 SYGVQD (reference sequence). The CDR3 runs to 15 residues. CDR3 region: CASSINQATNEKLFF. In DNA, the CDR3 is TGCGCCAGCAGTATAAACCAGGCAACTAATGAAAAACTGTTTTTT.

The V and J genes are TRBV28 and TRBJ1-2, with 9 bases matching TRBD1. Trimming at V came to 7 bases and at J to 3 bases, leaving 9 bases not matched to a gene. The CDR3 sequence is 15 residues long. The germline V gene encodes CDR1 MDHEN and CDR2 SYDVKM. The CDR3 sequence: CASIPIGQGYYGYTF. Written as DNA, the CDR3 is TGTGCCAGCATCCCGATAGGACAGGGGTACTATGGCTACACCTTC.

This clone was picked up one time. The chain combines TRBV2 with TRBJ2-1, with 8 nucleotides matching TRBD2. This CDR3 region has 14 residues. J lost 3 bases, V lost 7 bases, and 5 bases had no gene match. Germline loops: CDR1 SNHLY, CDR2 FYNNEI. CDR3 bases: TGTGCCAGCACTCCCAGCGGGGGCTACAATGAGCAGTTCTTC. It specifies CASTPSGGYNEQFF.

The chain carries TRBV2 and TRBJ2-3, with 8 bases identical to TRBD1. The CDR3 has 15 amino acids. Germline CDR1 is SNHLY and CDR2 is FYNNEI. The V gene end was trimmed by 2 bases and the J gene end by 6 bases; junction bases not matched to a gene: 7. The CDR3 coding sequence is TGTGCCAGCAGTGAAAGGGCAGGGGGCCGGGATACGCAGTATTTT. Its protein is CASSERAGGRDTQYF.

This clone was recorded once. The chain employs TRBV27 and TRBJ1-6; D is unresolved. V was pared by 3 bases and J by 8 bases, with 14 bases between. The CDR3 spans 15 residues. Looked up from germline, CDR1 is MNHEY and CDR2 is SMNVEV (reference sequence). The CDR3 spells CASSLLGGVDSPLHF. The CDR3 DNA reads TGTGCCAGCAGTTTGTTAGGTGGGGTCGATTCACCCCTCCACTTT.

The chain combines TRBV5-1 with TRBJ2-5, with a possible D match to TRBD1 (6 bases). Germline CDR1 is SGHRS and CDR2 is YFSETQ. Trimming took off 4 bases at V and 7 bases at J, with 20 bases between the two ends. This CDR3 is 15 amino acids long. In DNA, the CDR3 is TGCGCCAGCAGCATGGACAGAGCCTCAATGGCGACCCAGTACTTC. Its translation: CASSMDRASMATQYF.

The chain employs TRBV23-1 and TRBJ1-1; D uncertain. TRBV23-1 qualifies as an ORF whose function is uncertain. V lost 2 bases to trimming and J lost 1 base, with 11 bases between them. This CDR3 has 15 residues. The CDR3 loop reads CASSQVTKGNTEAFF. In nucleotides, the CDR3 is TGCGCCAGCAGTCAAGTAACAAAGGGGAACACTGAAGCTTTCTTT.